A single sample is the source of the 14 T cell receptor beta chains below, sequenced in a study of T cell responses to AZD1222 COVID-19 vaccine. The method was immunoSEQ multiplex PCR; TCRdb's version includes in-frame clones alone and lacks a portion of them. The repertoire has roughly 180,000 clones, 87% of them found once; the top ten carry 2.5% to 3%. The sample was peripheral blood, taken on day 0 of MenACWY control vaccination. These receptors were collected from an adult in good health.

The chain uses TRBV19 and TRBJ1-2; TRBD1 is a possible D gene (6 bases). Between the trimmed V and J ends, which lost 3 bases and 7 bases, there was a span of 15 bases. This CDR3 region has 14 residues. CDR1 is LNHDA and CDR2 is SQIVND in the germline V gene (reference sequence). The CDR3 reads CASSMGQGMSGYTF. The DNA for the CDR3 is TGTGCCAGTAGTATGGGGCAGGGGATGAGTGGCTACACCTTC.

V usage is TRBV9 and J usage is TRBJ1-6; tentatively, D is TRBD1 (5 bases). The CDR3 spans 15 residues. The V gene lost 3 bases and the J gene lost 0 bases, with 7 bases spanning the gap. Per the germline V gene, CDR1 is SGDLS and CDR2 is YYNGEE. The CDR3 is CASSGQSSYNSPLHF. The CDR3 bases are TGTGCCAGCAGCGGACAGAGCTCCTATAATTCACCCCTCCACTTT.

The chain carries TRBV5-1 and TRBJ2-3; TRBD2 is a possible D gene (5 bases). V lost 1 base, J lost 0 bases, and 12 bases lay in between. This CDR3 has 16 residues. The germline V gene has CDR1 SGHRS and CDR2 YFSETQ. CDR3 residues: CASSLILSGSTDTQYF. CDR3 sequence (DNA): TGCGCCAGCAGCTTGATCTTGAGCGGCAGCACAGATACGCAGTATTTT.

The J gene is TRBJ1-1, the V gene TRBV4-2; TRBD1 matches at 9 bases. The germline gives CDR1 LGHNA, CDR2 YNFKEQ. This CDR3 has 20 amino acids. V gave up 0 bases and J gave up 8 bases; unmatched junction bases: 22. CDR3 sequence (DNA): TGTGCCAGCAGCCAAGATTTAAGGGACAGGGAATCGAACACTTCATCCGAAGCTTTCTTT. Protein product: CASSQDLRDRESNTSSEAFF.

This rearrangement joins TRBV7-3 to TRBJ2-7, with 9 bases lining up with TRBD1. CDR3 length: 13 residues. V shed 2 bases, J shed 6 bases, and the junction held 2 bases outside the gene matches. Germline CDR1 is SGHTA and CDR2 is FQGTGA. The CDR3 nucleotides are TGTGCCAGCAGCTTACTGACAGGGGGCGAGCAGTACTTC. This encodes CASSLLTGGEQYF.

CDR3 sequence: CASSLGQANQPQHF. The CDR3 DNA reads TGTGCCAGCAGCCTTGGACAGGCCAATCAGCCCCAGCATTTT. The chain has TRBV11-2 and TRBJ1-5, with 7 bases fitting TRBD1. Losses at the gene ends were 5 bases for V and 3 bases for J; bases not matched to a gene: 4. The germline V gene has CDR1 SGHAT and CDR2 FQNNGV. The CDR3 contains 14 residues.

This clone was detected once. J is TRBJ2-7 and V is TRBV4-1, with 7 bases lining up with TRBD1. This CDR3 region has 15 residues. Germline V gene lookup returns CDR1 MGHRA and CDR2 YSYEKL. Unmatched junction bases numbered 7, after V lost 3 bases and J lost 2 bases. In DNA, the CDR3 is TGCGCCAGCAGCCAGTCCGGGACAGCCGCCTACGAGCAGTACTTC. As protein: CASSQSGTAAYEQYF.

The chain couples TRBV30 to TRBJ1-1; weak D call: TRBD1 (5 bases). The V end was cut by 3 bases, the J end by 4 bases, with 12 bases between. The CDR3 runs to 13 residues. Germline V gene sequence: CDR1 GTSNPN, CDR2 SVGIG (reference sequence). CDR3 in DNA: TGTGCCTGGAGGTCAGTGCAGGGCACTGAAGCTTTCTTT. It specifies CAWRSVQGTEAFF.

The V call is TRBV5-1, the J call TRBJ1-2; D remains ambiguous. The CDR3 has 15 residues. CDR1 and CDR2 (germline): SGHRS, YFSETQ. Trimming removed 1 base from V and 4 bases from J, with 14 bases in between. The CDR3 DNA reads as TGCGCCAGCAGCTTGAGATCCGGGGTTGGCTATGGCTACACCTTC. The encoded protein is CASSLRSGVGYGYTF.

This clone was recorded a few times. This chain connects TRBV5-4 to TRBJ2-5; 11 bases are a match to TRBD1. The CDR3 is 14 residues long. V gave up 4 bases and J gave up 4 bases; unmatched junction bases: 3. Germline V gene data show CDR1 as SGHNT and CDR2 as YYREEE (reference sequence). For the CDR3, the DNA is TGTGCCAGCAGCCCCGGGACAGGGGGAGAGACCCAGTACTTC. Protein: CASSPGTGGETQYF.

V usage is TRBV20-1 and J usage is TRBJ1-2; D unclear. Germline V CDR1 and CDR2: DFQATT, SNEGSKA (reference sequence). The CDR3 sequence is 13 residues long. Trimming removed 3 bases from V and 6 bases from J, with 14 bases in between. CDR3 nucleotides: TGCAGTGCTAGTGTATCGGGAAAGGATGGCTACACCTTC. Translated, it gives CSASVSGKDGYTF.

The gene calls are TRBV19 and TRBJ1-1, with D unresolved. From germline, CDR1 is LNHDA and CDR2 SQIVND (reference sequence). Deletions cut 6 bases from V and 1 base from J, with 15 bases between. The CDR3 totals 15 residues. Written as DNA, the CDR3 is TGTGCCAGTAGCCCTCTTTTGGTGACGAACACTGAAGCTTTCTTT. Translating gives CASSPLLVTNTEAFF.

The chain joins TRBV27 to TRBJ1-1, with 9 bases aligning to TRBD1. CDR1 is MNHEY, CDR2 SMNVEV, per germline (reference sequence). Trimming removed 5 bases from V and 5 bases from J; junction bases left unmatched: 3. CDR3 length: 13 residues. In nucleotides, the CDR3 is TGTGCCAGCAGTCACAGGGGGCGAACTGAAGCTTTCTTT. Protein: CASSHRGRTEAFF.

The genes are TRBV28 and TRBJ2-2; D remains ambiguous. V was cut by 4 bases and J by 2 bases, with 5 bases left in between. The CDR3 has 13 residues. Germline-derived CDR1 and CDR2 are MDHEN and SYDVKM. Here the CDR3 DNA reads TGTGCCAGCAGTTCGCCAAACACCGGGGAGCTGTTTTTT. Protein sequence: CASSSPNTGELFF.